The present entry profiles one T cell receptor (beta chain) with its context. Trimming removed 4 bases at V and 2 bases at J, with 14 bases between. The CDR3 spans 15 residues. CDR1 and CDR2 from the germline V gene are SGHDN and FVKESK. This entry is derived from a study of blood T cell repertoires in COVID-19. Study-wide context: PBMCs, B-cell-depleted T cells, or T cells provided the cDNA or gDNA that made up the material.

Per the authors' pipeline: Amplification of reference gene primers provided the estimated nucleated cell counts. The method was immunoSEQ multiplex PCR; TCRdb's version includes in-frame clones alone and lacks a portion of them. The DNA was the basis for D and trimming; V, J and clone size are from that table. Seen here are around 280,000 clones, roughly 89% observed once, and the top ten hold roughly 11%. Sequenced input: peripheral blood. The TCR sequence derives from a woman aged 25-40 years with COVID-19, enrolled during active disease. The chain carries TRBV14 and TRBJ2-5, with D perhaps matching TRBD2 (5 bases). The CDR3 here is CASSRRTSKQETQYF. The CDR3 DNA sequence: TGTGCCAGCAGCCGACGTACTAGTAAGCAAGAGACCCAGTACTTC.